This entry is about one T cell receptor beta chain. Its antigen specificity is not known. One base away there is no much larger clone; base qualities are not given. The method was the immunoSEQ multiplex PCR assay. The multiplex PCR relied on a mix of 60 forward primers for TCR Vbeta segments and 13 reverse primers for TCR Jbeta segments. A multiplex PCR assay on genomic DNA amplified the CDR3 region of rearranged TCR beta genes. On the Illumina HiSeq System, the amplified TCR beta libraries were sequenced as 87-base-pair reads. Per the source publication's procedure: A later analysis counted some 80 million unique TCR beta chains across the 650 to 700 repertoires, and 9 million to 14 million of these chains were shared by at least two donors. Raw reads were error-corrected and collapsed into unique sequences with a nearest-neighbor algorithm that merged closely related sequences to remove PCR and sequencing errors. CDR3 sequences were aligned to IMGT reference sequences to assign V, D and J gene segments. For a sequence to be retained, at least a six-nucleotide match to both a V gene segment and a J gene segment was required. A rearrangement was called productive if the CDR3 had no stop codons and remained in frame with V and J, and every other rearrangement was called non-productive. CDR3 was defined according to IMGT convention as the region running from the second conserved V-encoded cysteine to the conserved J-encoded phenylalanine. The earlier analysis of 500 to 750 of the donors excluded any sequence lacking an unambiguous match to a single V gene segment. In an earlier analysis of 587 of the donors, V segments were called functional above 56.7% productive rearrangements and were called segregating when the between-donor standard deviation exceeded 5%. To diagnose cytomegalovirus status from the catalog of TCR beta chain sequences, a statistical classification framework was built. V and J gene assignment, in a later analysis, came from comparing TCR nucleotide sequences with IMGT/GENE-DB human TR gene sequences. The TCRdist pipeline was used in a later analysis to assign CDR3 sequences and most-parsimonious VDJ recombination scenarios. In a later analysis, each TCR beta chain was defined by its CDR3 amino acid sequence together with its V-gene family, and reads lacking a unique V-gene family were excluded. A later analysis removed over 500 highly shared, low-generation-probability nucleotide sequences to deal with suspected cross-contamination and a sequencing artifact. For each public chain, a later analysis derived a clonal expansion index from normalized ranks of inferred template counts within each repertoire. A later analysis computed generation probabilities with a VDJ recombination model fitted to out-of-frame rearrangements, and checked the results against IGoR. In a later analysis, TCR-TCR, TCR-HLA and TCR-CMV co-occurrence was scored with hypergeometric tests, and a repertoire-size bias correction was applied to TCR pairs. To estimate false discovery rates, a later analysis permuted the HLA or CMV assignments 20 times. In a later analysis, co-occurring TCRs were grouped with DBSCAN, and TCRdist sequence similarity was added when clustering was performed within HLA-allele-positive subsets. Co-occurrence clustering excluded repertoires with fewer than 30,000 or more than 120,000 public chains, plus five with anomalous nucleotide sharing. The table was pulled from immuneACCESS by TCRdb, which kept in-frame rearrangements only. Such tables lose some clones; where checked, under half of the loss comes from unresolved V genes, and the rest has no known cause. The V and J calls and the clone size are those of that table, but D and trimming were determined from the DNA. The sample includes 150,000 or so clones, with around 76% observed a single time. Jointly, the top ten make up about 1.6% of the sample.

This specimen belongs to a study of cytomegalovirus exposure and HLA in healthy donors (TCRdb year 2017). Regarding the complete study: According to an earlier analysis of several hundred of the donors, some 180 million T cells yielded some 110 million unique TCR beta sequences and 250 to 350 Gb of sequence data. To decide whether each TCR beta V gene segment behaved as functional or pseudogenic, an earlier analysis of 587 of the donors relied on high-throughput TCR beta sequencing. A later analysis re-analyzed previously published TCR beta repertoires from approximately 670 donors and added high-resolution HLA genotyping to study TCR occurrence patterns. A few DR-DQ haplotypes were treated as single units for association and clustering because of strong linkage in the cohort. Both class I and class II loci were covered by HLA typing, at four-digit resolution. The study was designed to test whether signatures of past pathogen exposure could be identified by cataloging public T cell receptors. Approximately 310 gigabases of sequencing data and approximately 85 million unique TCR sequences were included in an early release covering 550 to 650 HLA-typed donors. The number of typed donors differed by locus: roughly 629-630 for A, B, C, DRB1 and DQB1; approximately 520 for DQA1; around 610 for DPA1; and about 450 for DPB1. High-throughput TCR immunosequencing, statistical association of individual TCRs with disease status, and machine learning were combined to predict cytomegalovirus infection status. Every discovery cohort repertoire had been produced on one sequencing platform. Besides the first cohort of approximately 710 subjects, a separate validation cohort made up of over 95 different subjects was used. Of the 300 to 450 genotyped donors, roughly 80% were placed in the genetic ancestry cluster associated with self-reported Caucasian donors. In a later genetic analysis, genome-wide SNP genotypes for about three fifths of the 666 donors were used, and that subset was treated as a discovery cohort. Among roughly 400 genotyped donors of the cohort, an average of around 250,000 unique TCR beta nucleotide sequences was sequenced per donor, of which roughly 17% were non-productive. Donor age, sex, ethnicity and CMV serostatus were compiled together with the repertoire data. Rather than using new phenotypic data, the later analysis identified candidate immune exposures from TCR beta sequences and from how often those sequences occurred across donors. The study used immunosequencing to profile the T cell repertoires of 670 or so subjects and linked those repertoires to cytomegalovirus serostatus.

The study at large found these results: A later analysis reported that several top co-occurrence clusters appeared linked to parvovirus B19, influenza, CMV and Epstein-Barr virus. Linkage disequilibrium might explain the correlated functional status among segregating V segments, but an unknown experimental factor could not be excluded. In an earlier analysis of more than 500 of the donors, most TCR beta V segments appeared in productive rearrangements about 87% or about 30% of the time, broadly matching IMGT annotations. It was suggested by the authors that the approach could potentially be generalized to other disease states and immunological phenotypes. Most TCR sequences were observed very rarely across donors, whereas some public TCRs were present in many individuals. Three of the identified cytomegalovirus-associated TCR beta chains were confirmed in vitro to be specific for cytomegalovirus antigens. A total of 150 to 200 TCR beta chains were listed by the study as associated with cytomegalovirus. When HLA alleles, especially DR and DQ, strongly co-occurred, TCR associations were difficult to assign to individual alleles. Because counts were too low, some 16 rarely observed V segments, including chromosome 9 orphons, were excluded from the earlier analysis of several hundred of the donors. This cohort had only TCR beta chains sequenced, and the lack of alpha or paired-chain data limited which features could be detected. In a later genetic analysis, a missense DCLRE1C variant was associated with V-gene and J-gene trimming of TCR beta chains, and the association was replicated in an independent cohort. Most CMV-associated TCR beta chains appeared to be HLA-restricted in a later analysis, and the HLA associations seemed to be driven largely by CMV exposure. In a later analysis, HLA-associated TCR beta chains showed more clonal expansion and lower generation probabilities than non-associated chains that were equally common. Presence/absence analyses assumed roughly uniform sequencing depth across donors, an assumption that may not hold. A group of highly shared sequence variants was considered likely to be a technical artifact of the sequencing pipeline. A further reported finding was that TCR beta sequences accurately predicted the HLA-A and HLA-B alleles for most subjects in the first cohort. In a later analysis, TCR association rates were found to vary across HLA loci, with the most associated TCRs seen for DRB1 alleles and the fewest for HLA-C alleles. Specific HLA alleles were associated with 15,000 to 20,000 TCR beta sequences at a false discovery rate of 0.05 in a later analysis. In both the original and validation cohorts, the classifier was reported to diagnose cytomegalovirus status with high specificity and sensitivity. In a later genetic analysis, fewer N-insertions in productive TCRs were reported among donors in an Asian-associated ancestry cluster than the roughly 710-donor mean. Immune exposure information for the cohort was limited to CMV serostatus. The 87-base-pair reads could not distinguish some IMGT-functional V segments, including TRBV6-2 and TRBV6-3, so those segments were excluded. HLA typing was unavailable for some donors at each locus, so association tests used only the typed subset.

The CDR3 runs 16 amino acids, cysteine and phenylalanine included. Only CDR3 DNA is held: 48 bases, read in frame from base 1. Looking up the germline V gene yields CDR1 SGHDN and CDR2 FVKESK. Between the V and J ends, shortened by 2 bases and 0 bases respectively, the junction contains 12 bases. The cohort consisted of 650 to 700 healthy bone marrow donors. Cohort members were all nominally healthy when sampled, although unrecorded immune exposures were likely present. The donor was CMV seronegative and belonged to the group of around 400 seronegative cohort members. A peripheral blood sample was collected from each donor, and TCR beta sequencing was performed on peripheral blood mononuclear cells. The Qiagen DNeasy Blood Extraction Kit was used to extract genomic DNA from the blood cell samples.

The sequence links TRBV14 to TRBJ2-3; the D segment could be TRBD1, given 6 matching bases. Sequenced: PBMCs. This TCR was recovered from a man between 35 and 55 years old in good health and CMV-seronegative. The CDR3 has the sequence CASSQLGAGSTDTQYF. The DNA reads TGTGCCAGCAGCCAATTGGGGGCAGGGAGCACAGATACGCAGTATTTT.